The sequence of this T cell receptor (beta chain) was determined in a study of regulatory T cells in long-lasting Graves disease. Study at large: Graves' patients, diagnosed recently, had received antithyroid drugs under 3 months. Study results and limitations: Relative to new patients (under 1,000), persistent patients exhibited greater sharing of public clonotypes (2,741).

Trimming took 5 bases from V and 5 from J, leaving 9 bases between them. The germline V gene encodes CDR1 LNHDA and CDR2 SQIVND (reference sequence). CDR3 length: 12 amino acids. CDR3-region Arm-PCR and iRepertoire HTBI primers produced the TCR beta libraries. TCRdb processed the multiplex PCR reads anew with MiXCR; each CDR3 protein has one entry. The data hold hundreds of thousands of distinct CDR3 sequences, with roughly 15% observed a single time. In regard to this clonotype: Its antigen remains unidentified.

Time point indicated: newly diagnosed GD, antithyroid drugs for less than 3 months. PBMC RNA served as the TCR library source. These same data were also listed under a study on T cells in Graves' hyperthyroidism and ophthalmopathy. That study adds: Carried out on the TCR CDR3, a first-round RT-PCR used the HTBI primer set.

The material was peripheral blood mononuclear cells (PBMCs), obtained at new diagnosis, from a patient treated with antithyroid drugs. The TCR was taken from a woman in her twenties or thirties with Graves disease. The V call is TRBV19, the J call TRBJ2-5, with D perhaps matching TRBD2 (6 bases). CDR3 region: CASSGGMETQYF. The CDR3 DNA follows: TGTGCCAGTAGTGGAGGGATGGAGACCCAGTACTTC.